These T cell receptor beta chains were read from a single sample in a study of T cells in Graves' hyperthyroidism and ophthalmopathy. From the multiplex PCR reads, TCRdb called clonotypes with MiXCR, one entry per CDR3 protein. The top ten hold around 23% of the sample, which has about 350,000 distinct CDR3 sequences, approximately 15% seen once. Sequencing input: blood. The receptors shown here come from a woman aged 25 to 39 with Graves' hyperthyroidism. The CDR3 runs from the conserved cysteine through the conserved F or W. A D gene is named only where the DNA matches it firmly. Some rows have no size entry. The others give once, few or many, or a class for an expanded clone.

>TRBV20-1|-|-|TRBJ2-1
TGCAGTGCTAACCTCCCAGGGGGGGCCTACAATGAGCAGTTCTTC
CSANLPGGAYNEQFF
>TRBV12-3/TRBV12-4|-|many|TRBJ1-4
TGTGCCAGCAGTTTGTCAGGGGACGAAAAACTGTTTTTT
CASSLSGDEKLFF
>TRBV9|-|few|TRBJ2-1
TGTGCCAGCAGCGTAATGGGGATAGGGTCCTACAATGAGCAGTTCTTC
CASSVMGIGSYNEQFF
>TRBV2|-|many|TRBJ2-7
TGTGCCAGCAGTGCCGGTGTAGAGCAGTACTTC
CASSAGVEQYF
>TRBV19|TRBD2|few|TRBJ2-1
TGTGCCAGTAGTATAGGACCGGGACTAGCGGGCCATTACAATGAGCAGTTCTTC
CASSIGPGLAGHYNEQFF
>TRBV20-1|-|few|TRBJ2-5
TGCAGTGCTAGAGGTTACCAACTTCAAGAGACCCAGTACTTC
CSARGYQLQETQYF
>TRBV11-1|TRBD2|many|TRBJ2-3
TGTGCCAGCAGCTTCGGGACTAGCGGGATCGCAGATACGCAGTATTTT
CASSFGTSGIADTQYF
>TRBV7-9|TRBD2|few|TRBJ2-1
TGTGCCAGCGGCCAAACAGCGGGAGGGCGGTACAATGAGCAGTTCTTC
CASGQTAGGRYNEQFF
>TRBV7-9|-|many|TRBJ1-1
TGTGCCAGCAGCTTAGAGGGAGCGGCTGAAGCTTTCTTT
CASSLEGAAEAFF
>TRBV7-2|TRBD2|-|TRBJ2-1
TGTGCCAGCAGCCCCAAGGTGGTGGGACTAGCGGGAGAATTAAACCCCTACAATGAGCAGTTCTTC
CASSPKVVGLAGELNPYNEQFF
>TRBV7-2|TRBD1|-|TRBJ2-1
TGTGCCAGCAGCGTCCCAGGGGGATACAATGAGCAGTTCTTC
CASSVPGGYNEQFF
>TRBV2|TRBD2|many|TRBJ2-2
TGTGCCAGCAGGACGACTAGCGGGAGCACCGGGGAGCTGTTTTTT
CASRTTSGSTGELFF
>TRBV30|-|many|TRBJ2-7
TGTGCCTGGGAAACGGGAACCTACGAGCAGTACTTC
CAWETGTYEQYF
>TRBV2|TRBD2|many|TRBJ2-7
TGTGCCAGCTCGAACGGGAGGGGCTACGAGCAGTACTTC
CASSNGRGYEQYF
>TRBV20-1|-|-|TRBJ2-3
TGCAGTGCTAGGATCCTCCGCGGAAATCAAACTAGCACAGATACGCAGTATTTT
CSARILRGNQTSTDTQYF
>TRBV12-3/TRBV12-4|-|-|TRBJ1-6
TGTGCCAGCACACGACGGACAAATTCACCCCTCCACTTT
CASTRRTNSPLHF
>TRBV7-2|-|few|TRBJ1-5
TGTGCCAGCAGGATAAATACAGGGAGCAATCAGCCCCAGCATTTT
CASRINTGSNQPQHF
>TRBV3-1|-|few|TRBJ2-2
TGTGCCAGCAACATCGCAAGGAGCACCGGGGAGCTGTTTTTT
CASNIARSTGELFF
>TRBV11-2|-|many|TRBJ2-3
TGTGCCAGCAGCTTAGAGGGTCCGGCAGATACGCAGTATTTT
CASSLEGPADTQYF
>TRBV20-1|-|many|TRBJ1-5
TGCAGTGCCGTAGGAGTTCAGCCCCAGCATTTT
CSAVGVQPQHF
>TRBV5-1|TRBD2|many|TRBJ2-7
TGCGCCAGCAGCTTGTCGGGACTAACCTACGAGCAGTACTTC
CASSLSGLTYEQYF
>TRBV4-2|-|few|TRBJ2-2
TGTGCCAGCAGCCAAAGCCCAGGACTCCTCACCGGGGAGCTGTTTTTT
CASSQSPGLLTGELFF
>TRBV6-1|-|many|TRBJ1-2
TGTGCCAGCAGTGATAACCCGGACGGTACTAACTATGGCTACACCTTC
CASSDNPDGTNYGYTF
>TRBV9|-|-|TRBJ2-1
TGTGCCAGCAGCCCATTAAAAGGGGGGAGAGTAGGGAATGAGCAGTTCTTC
CASSPLKGGRVGNEQFF
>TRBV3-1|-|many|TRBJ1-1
TGTGCCAGCAGCCAAGACAGAACTGAAGCTTTCTTT
CASSQDRTEAFF
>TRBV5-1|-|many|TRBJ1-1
TGCGCCAGCAGCTTGGGGGAAAGGGACACTGAAGCTTTCTTT
CASSLGERDTEAFF
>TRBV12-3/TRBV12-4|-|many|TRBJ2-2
TGTGCCAGCAGCCTAAGCGGCGGCCTGAGGGAGCTGTTTTTT
CASSLSGGLRELFF
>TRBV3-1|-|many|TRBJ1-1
TGTGCCAGCAGCCCCAGAAGAGGGGACACTGAAGCTTTCTTT
CASSPRRGDTEAFF
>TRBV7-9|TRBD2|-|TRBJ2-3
TGTGCCAGCAGCTTATCGGCCGGACTAGCGGGAGATGGTACGCAGTATTTT
CASSLSAGLAGDGTQYF
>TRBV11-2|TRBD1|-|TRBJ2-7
TGTGCCAGCAGCTCCCAATCCGGGACAGCCTACGAGCAGTACTTC
CASSSQSGTAYEQYF
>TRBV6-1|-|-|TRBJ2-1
TGTGCCAGCACCCCCGACCTAAATGAGCAGTTCTTC
CASTPDLNEQFF
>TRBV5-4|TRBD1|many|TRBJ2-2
TGTGCCAGCAGCTTAGGCCAGGGGGCGCGAACCGGGGAGCTGTTTTTT
CASSLGQGARTGELFF